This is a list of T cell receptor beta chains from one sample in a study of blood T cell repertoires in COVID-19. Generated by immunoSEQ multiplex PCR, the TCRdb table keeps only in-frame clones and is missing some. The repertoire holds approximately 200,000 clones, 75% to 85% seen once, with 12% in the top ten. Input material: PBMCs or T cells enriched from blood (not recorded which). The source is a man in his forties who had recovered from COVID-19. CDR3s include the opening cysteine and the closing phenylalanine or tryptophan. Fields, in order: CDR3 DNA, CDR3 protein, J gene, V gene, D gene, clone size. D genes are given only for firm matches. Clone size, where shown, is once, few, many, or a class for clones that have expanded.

DNA: TGTGCCAGCAGTTACTCAGCGGGAGGAGCAGATACGCAGTATTTT
CDR3: CASSYSAGGADTQYF
J: TRBJ2-3
V: TRBV6-2/TRBV6-3
D: TRBD2
size: few

DNA: TGTGCCAGCAGCGTCGGGGACAGGGGTTCACCCCTCCACTTT
CDR3: CASSVGDRGSPLHF
J: TRBJ1-6
V: TRBV9
D: TRBD1
size: .

DNA: TGTGCCAGCAGCTCCCCTGCAACGCGGGCAGATACGCAGTATTTT
CDR3: CASSSPATRADTQYF
J: TRBJ2-3
V: TRBV7-2
D: .
size: few

DNA: TGTGCCAGCAGTACGGAGGGAGGTCGCACAGATACGCAGTATTTT
CDR3: CASSTEGGRTDTQYF
J: TRBJ2-3
V: TRBV6-5
D: .
size: .

DNA: TGTGCCAGCAGCTCTACAGGGGGGGCAGATACGCAGTATTTT
CDR3: CASSSTGGADTQYF
J: TRBJ2-3
V: TRBV7-3
D: .
size: .

DNA: TGTGCCAGCAGCGCCGACACCGGGACATTTGAAAAACTGTTTTTT
CDR3: CASSADTGTFEKLFF
J: TRBJ1-4
V: TRBV9
D: .
size: .

DNA: TGCGCCAGCAGAGCTCCCGTATTAGGGGGGAACACTGAAGCTTTCTTT
CDR3: CASRAPVLGGNTEAFF
J: TRBJ1-1
V: TRBV5-1
D: .
size: once

DNA: TGTGCCAGTAGTATAGTGCTAGCGGGAATCAAAAACATTCAGTACTTC
CDR3: CASSIVLAGIKNIQYF
J: TRBJ2-4
V: TRBV19
D: TRBD2
size: .

DNA: TGTGCCAGCTCACCGAATGGGCTCTATGGCTACACCTTC
CDR3: CASSPNGLYGYTF
J: TRBJ1-2
V: TRBV18
D: .
size: .

DNA: TGTGCCAGCAGTTCGCCGGGACAGGGGGCCGGGGAGCTGTTTTTT
CDR3: CASSSPGQGAGELFF
J: TRBJ2-2
V: TRBV6-6
D: TRBD1
size: .